This T cell receptor beta chain stems from a study of CD8 T cells in ankylosing spondylitis. TCRdb called the 5' RACE reads again in MiXCR, with one record for every CDR3 protein. This sample has a few hundred thousand distinct CDR3 sequences; about 11% occur once, and the top ten carry approximately 20%. A note on this clonotype: The antigen is not known.

CDR1 and CDR2 from the germline V gene are LGHDT and YNNKEL (reference sequence). CDR3 length: 14 amino acids. Trimming left V 0 bases short and J 8 bases short, with 13 bases between. Notes on the study in general: Before this, some motif variants had been reported in reactive arthritis synovial fluid and blood. Clones linked to disease, bearing a CD8+ phenotype, were relatively rare in peripheral blood.

The chain employs TRBV3-1 and TRBJ1-2, with D perhaps TRBD1 (6 bases). The receptor comes from a male donor with ankylosing spondylitis or in good health (not recorded which). The sequenced material came from blood, either unsorted or a sorted T cell fraction (not recorded which). The CDR3 bases are TGTGCCAGCAGCCAAGACGGGGGCACGGGAGGCTACACCTTC. Amino acids: CASSQDGGTGGYTF.